The 24 T cell receptor beta chains given below trace back to one sample, sequenced in a study of shared clonotypes between healthy human individuals. This table comes from immunoSEQ multiplex PCR, and its TCRdb copy is limited to in-frame clones, with some not included. Among fewer than 800,000 clones listed, 90% to 95% were seen once. Naive CD8 cells were CD45RO-negative, positively selected for CCR7, excluding terminally differentiated effector memory CD45RA+ cells. Sequencing was performed on naive CD8+ T cells sorted from blood. Receptors were obtained from a man aged 25 to 45 in good health.

V is TRBV28 and J is TRBJ1-2; the D gene is possibly TRBD1 (6 bases). This CDR3 is 14 amino acids long. CDR1 is MDHEN and CDR2 is SYDVKM in the germline V gene. V was clipped by 11 bases and J by 5 bases, with 21 bases between them. CDR3 loop: CAGNTGPIDYGYTF. The CDR3 DNA is TGTGCCGGAAATACAGGGCCGATTGATTATGGCTACACCTTC.

Details on this clone: This specimen includes other DNA sequences encoding the same CDR3. The chain links TRBV7-9 to TRBJ2-2; D remains unclear. Germline CDR1 reads SEHNR; CDR2 reads FQNEAQ (reference sequence). The CDR3 covers 12 residues. V was pared by 5 bases and J by 3 bases, with 4 bases between. CDR3 residues: CASSPYTGELFF. The CDR3 nucleotides read TGTGCCAGCAGCCCATACACCGGGGAGCTGTTTTTT. Full variable domain (remainder filled in from reference TRBV7-9 and TRBJ2-2): DTGVSQNPRHKITKRGQNVTFRCDPISEHNRLYWYRQTLGQGPEFLTYFQNEAQLEKSRLLSDRFSAERPKGSFSTLEIQRTEQGDSAMYLCASSPYTGELFFGEGSRLTVL.

The chain employs TRBV19 and TRBJ2-5, with 9 bases lining up with TRBD1. The CDR3 is 13 residues long. The V and J ends lost 6 bases and 2 bases, in that order; junction bases with no gene match: 1. Germline V lookup: CDR1 LNHDA, CDR2 SQIVND (reference sequence). CDR3 sequence: CASRGQGQETQYF. DNA of the CDR3: TGTGCCAGTAGAGGACAGGGGCAAGAGACCCAGTACTTC.

This chain connects TRBV7-9 to TRBJ1-5; D remains unclear. Germline V gene sequence: CDR1 SEHNR, CDR2 FQNEAQ (reference sequence). The length of the CDR3 is 13 residues. With 3 bases removed from V and 5 bases from J, the gap between germline ends came to 8 bases. CDR3 amino acids: CASSFLADQPQHF. CDR3 DNA sequence: TGTGCCAGCAGCTTCCTCGCGGATCAGCCCCAGCATTTT.

The chain combines TRBV29-1 with TRBJ2-5, with 8 bases fitting TRBD2. The last part of the DNA fits TRBJ2-7 better; the J call may be wrong. Germline CDR1 reads SQVTM; CDR2 reads ANQGSEA. The CDR3 has 16 residues. The CDR3 reads CSVEGLTSGEIYEQYF. In DNA form, the CDR3 reads TGCAGCGTTGAAGGATTAACTAGCGGAGAGATCTACGAGCAGTACTTC.

The J gene is TRBJ1-2, the V gene TRBV27; D ambiguous. The CDR3 contains 15 residues. Germline lookup yields CDR1 MNHEY and CDR2 SMNVEV (reference sequence). Deletions cut 4 bases from V and 0 bases from J, with 12 bases between. The CDR3 loop is CASSSYLVPNYGYTF. CDR3 in DNA: TGTGCCAGCAGTTCTTACCTAGTTCCTAACTATGGCTACACCTTC.

The rearrangement uses TRBV19 and TRBJ2-7, with no clear D. Germline CDR1 is LNHDA and CDR2 is SQIVND (reference sequence). CDR3 length: 12 amino acids. Trimming took off 5 bases at V and 3 bases at J, with 8 bases between the two ends. Here the CDR3 reads CASSAVFYEQYF. The CDR3 DNA sequence: TGTGCCAGTAGTGCGGTTTTCTACGAGCAGTACTTC.

The CDR3: CASSQLAGAEDTQYF. In nucleotides, the CDR3 is TGTGCCAGCAGTCAGCTAGCGGGAGCGGAAGATACGCAGTATTTT. The rearrangement links TRBV6-1 to TRBJ2-3; TRBD2 agrees at 10 bases. V dropped 5 bases and J dropped 5; count of bases not matched to a gene: 7. The CDR3 consists of 15 residues. Germline-derived CDR1 and CDR2 are MNHNS and SASEGT.

CDR3 coding DNA: TGTGCCAGCAGCTTGAATCCCTATCCCAAAGAGACCCAGTACTTC. It codes for CASSLNPYPKETQYF. This rearrangement joins TRBV7-3 to TRBJ2-5; D ambiguous. Trimming left V 3 bases short and J 3 bases short, with 14 bases between. CDR1 SGHTA and CDR2 FQGTGA come from the germline V gene. The CDR3 consists of 15 residues.

J is TRBJ2-1 and V is TRBV6-5; D is ambiguous. This CDR3 has 13 residues. V was cut by 6 bases and J by 3 bases, with 9 bases left in between. The germline V gene encodes CDR1 MNHEY and CDR2 SVGAGI. The CDR3 sequence: CASRRPSYNEQFF. As DNA, the CDR3 is TGTGCCAGCAGGCGGCCCAGCTACAATGAGCAGTTCTTC.

This clone occurred once. The chain links TRBV11-2 to TRBJ2-7; D tentatively reads TRBD1 or TRBD2 (6 bases each). V was trimmed by 6 bases and J by 4 bases, leaving 25 bases between them. Germline V gene data show CDR1 as SGHAT and CDR2 as FQNNGV. The CDR3 has 17 amino acids. CDR3 amino acids: CASRPIPLQGGKYEQYF. CDR3 coding DNA: TGTGCCAGCAGACCAATCCCCTTACAGGGAGGAAAATACGAGCAGTACTTC.

The chain carries TRBV10-3 and TRBJ2-1, with D possibly being TRBD1 (6 bases). Trimming cost V 3 bases and J 5 bases, with 17 bases left between them. Germline CDR1 ENHRY, CDR2 SYGVKD. The CDR3 consists of 16 residues. The CDR3 spells CAISDPGLQGNNEQFF. CDR3 coding DNA: TGTGCCATCAGTGATCCCGGGTTACAGGGTAACAATGAGCAGTTCTTC.

The rearrangement joins TRBV5-1 to TRBJ2-1, with 14 bases that match TRBD2. Germline V gene sequence: CDR1 SGHRS, CDR2 YFSETQ. This CDR3 spans 17 amino acids. V gave up 2 bases and J gave up 8 bases; unmatched junction bases: 9. The CDR3 DNA reads as TGCGCCAGCAGCTTAGGACTAGCGGGAGGCGGCGCATATGAGCAGTTCTTC. Translating it yields CASSLGLAGGGAYEQFF.

The chain couples TRBV27 to TRBJ1-5; 9 bases are shared with TRBD1. The CDR3 sequence is 17 residues long. V trimming: 6 bases; J trimming: 0 bases; junction bases outside the gene matches: 9. CDR1 and CDR2 (germline): MNHEY, SMNVEV (reference sequence). The CDR3 loop is CASSSGTGPYSNQPQHF. CDR3 bases: TGTGCCAGCAGCTCCGGGACAGGGCCTTATAGCAATCAGCCCCAGCATTTT.

V usage is TRBV29-1 and J usage is TRBJ1-1; tentatively, D is TRBD1 (5 bases). Germline-derived CDR1 and CDR2 are SQVTM and ANQGSEA. This CDR3 contains 12 residues. Trimming pared 0 bases from V and 11 bases from J, leaving 13 bases between. DNA for the CDR3: TGCAGCGTTGAAGATTCAGGGTTTCTTGCTTTCTTT. This encodes CSVEDSGFLAFF.

The V and J genes are TRBV15 and TRBJ2-1; TRBD2 aligns across 8 bases. The CDR3 length is 13 residues. V lost 9 bases, J lost 8 bases, and 9 bases stayed unmatched. The V gene's germline CDR1 is LNHNV and CDR2 YYDKDF (reference sequence). Here the CDR3 reads CATHNRTSHEQFF. CDR3 in DNA: TGTGCCACACATAATCGGACTAGCCATGAGCAGTTCTTC.

The CDR3 protein is CASTEGGFTYEQYF. CDR3 bases: TGCGCCAGCACCGAGGGGGGTTTTACCTACGAGCAGTACTTC. J is TRBJ2-7 and V is TRBV10-2, with D possibly being TRBD1 or TRBD2 (6 bases each). The V end lost 7 bases, the J end lost 2 bases, and 15 bases lay between the germline ends. CDR1 is WSHSY and CDR2 is SAAADI in the germline V gene. The CDR3 spans 14 residues.

This clone came up once. The CDR3 region is CASSLELAVNEQFF. In DNA form, the CDR3 reads TGCGCCAGCAGCTTGGAACTAGCGGTGAATGAGCAGTTCTTC. The chain joins TRBV5-1 to TRBJ2-1; the match to TRBD2 covers 8 bases. Trimming removed 0 bases from V and 7 bases from J; junction bases left unmatched: 3. Germline V lookup: CDR1 SGHRS, CDR2 YFSETQ. The CDR3 extends over 14 amino acids.

The J gene is TRBJ1-1, the V gene TRBV10-3, with unresolved D. This CDR3 contains 18 residues. From germline, CDR1 is ENHRY and CDR2 SYGVKD. The V end was cut by 3 bases, the J end by 6 bases, with 26 bases between. The CDR3 nucleotides read TGTGCCATCAGTGATAGACTACTAACGGGAGCGCTTCAGGCTGAAGCTTTCTTT. This translates into CAISDRLLTGALQAEAFF.

The chain is built from TRBV6-6 and TRBJ1-4; a possible D gene is TRBD1 (6 bases). V was clipped by 2 bases and J by 5 bases, with 15 bases between them. The CDR3 extends over 16 amino acids. Germline CDR1 reads MNHNY; CDR2 reads SVGAGI (reference sequence). The CDR3 DNA reads as TGTGCCAGCAGTTACCTCCCCCAGGGGTTCAATGAAAAACTGTTTTTT. Protein: CASSYLPQGFNEKLFF.

The chain links TRBV28 to TRBJ2-7, with a weak D call TRBD1 (5 bases). The CDR3 consists of 15 residues. Between the trimmed V and J ends, which lost 5 bases and 5 bases, there was a span of 19 bases. CDR1 MDHEN and CDR2 SYDVKM come from the germline V gene. CDR3 amino acids: CASSRQTIKEDEQYF. The CDR3 nucleotides read TGTGCCAGCAGTAGACAGACGATTAAGGAAGACGAGCAGTACTTC.

The chain uses TRBV6-1 and TRBJ2-7, with 10 bases aligning to TRBD1. Germline CDR1 reads MNHNS; CDR2 reads SASEGT. This CDR3 has 17 residues. Trimming at V came to 2 bases and at J to 4 bases, leaving 11 bases not matched to a gene. DNA for the CDR3: TGTGCCAGCAGTGAAACCCGAAGGGACAGGGGTTTTTACGAGCAGTACTTC. Its protein product is CASSETRRDRGFYEQYF.

The chain carries TRBV28 and TRBJ2-7; 8 bases agree with TRBD2. The V segment lost 6 bases and the J segment 2 bases; nucleotides outside the gene matches: 6. The CDR3 sequence is 14 residues long. The germline gives CDR1 MDHEN, CDR2 SYDVKM. The CDR3 bases are TGTGCCAGCAGCCTGCTGGGACTAGCCTACGAGCAGTACTTC. As protein: CASSLLGLAYEQYF.

The CDR3, as DNA: TGTGCCAGCAGCTTATTTGCGGGAGTTCACGAGCAGTACTTC. The encoded protein is CASSLFAGVHEQYF. The rearrangement uses TRBV7-2 and TRBJ2-7; 7 bases align to TRBD2. With V trimmed by 2 bases and J by 5 bases, 6 bases remained unmatched. Germline assignment: CDR1 SGHTA and CDR2 FQGNSA. The CDR3 covers 14 residues.